Shown below are 18 T cell receptor beta chains from a single sample sequenced in a study of T cells after yellow fever vaccination. Via MiXCR, TCRdb re-called the 5' RACE reads, giving one row per CDR3 protein. The repertoire includes some 560,000 distinct CDR3 sequences, roughly 17% of them detected once, and roughly a sixth sits in the top ten. The source material was PBMCs, sampled 5 days after the first yellow fever vaccination. These receptors came from a young man who received the YFV17D yellow fever vaccine.

The V call is TRBV18, the J call TRBJ2-3; TRBD1 matches 8 bases. The CDR3 extends over 14 amino acids. Germline V gene data show CDR1 as KGHSH and CDR2 as LQKENI. J was trimmed by 6 bases and V by 3 bases; bases with no gene match: 5. The CDR3 sequence is CASSPGQVYDTQYF. CDR3 nucleotide sequence: TGTGCCAGCTCACCGGGACAGGTGTATGATACGCAGTATTTT.

The table lists this clonotype with a few counts. V gene TRBV5-6 combines with J gene TRBJ1-1, with D uncertain. CDR3 length: 14 residues. Germline CDR1 reads SGHDT; CDR2 reads YYEEEE. Trimming removed 0 bases from V and 1 base from J, with 7 bases in between. The CDR3: CASSLAQKNTEAFF. CDR3 in DNA: TGTGCCAGCAGCTTGGCGCAGAAGAACACTGAAGCTTTCTTT. Full variable domain (rest looked up from reference TRBV5-6 and TRBJ1-1): DAGVTQSPTHLIKTRGQQVTLRCSPKSGHDTVSWYQQALGQGPQFIFQYYEEEERQRGNFPDRFSGHQFPNYSSELNVNALLLGDSALYLCASSLAQKNTEAFFGQGTRLTVV.

The genes are TRBV21-1 and TRBJ1-5; TRBD1, the D gene given by the table, was not confirmed from the DNA. TRBV21-1 is deemed a pseudogene. This CDR3 contains 15 residues. The CDR3 loop reads CASRMGHRGNQPHHF. The CDR3, as DNA: TGTGCCAGCAGGATGGGACATAGAGGCAATCAGCCCCATCATTTT.

This clonotype has ten or more counts. The chain couples TRBV11-2 to TRBJ2-1, with 10 bases fitting TRBD1. Looked up from germline, CDR1 is SGHAT and CDR2 is FQNNGV. Germline trimming cut 5 bases from V and 4 bases from J; bases unmatched to any gene: 20. This CDR3 region has 20 residues. In DNA form, the CDR3 reads TGTGCCAGCAGCCTATTAGGGGGACAGGGGATGTTGGTTGGGTACAATGAGCAGTTCTTC. Translation gives CASSLLGGQGMLVGYNEQFF.

Only a few counts were recorded for this clonotype. The J gene is TRBJ1-2, the V gene TRBV11-2; TRBD1 matches 10 bases. Germline CDR1 and CDR2: SGHAT and FQNNGV. With V trimmed by 0 bases and J by 1 base, 5 bases remained unmatched. CDR3 size: 17 residues. CDR3 loop: CASSLDKGTGVNYGYTF. The DNA of the CDR3 is TGTGCCAGCAGCTTAGATAAGGGGACAGGGGTTAACTATGGCTACACCTTC.

V is TRBV12-3 or TRBV12-4 and J is TRBJ2-3; D uncertain. V gave up 6 bases and J gave up 1 base, with 20 bases separating them. The CDR3 extends over 17 amino acids. For the CDR3, the DNA is TGTGCCAGCAGACACCGGGCTATGAGACTCCGCACAGATACGCAGTATTTT. Translating it yields CASRHRAMRLRTDTQYF.

This clonotype was seen a few times. The CDR3 DNA sequence: TGTGCCAGCAGCTTCGAACGGTACAATGAGCAGTTCTTC. This sequence encodes CASSFERYNEQFF. The chain is built from TRBV7-2 and TRBJ2-1; D is undetermined. Looked up from germline, CDR1 is SGHTA and CDR2 is FQGNSA. Trimming left V 3 bases short and J 4 bases short, with 7 bases between. CDR3 size: 13 residues.

This clonotype appeared a few times. This chain connects TRBV4-1 to TRBJ1-2; D unresolved. Deletions cut 0 bases from V and 3 bases from J, with 14 bases between. The CDR3 consists of 16 residues. Germline CDR1 MGHRA, CDR2 YSYEKL. CDR3 nucleotide sequence: TGCGCCAGCAGCCAAGATCGCACCTTTAGGCACTATGGCTACACCTTC. Protein: CASSQDRTFRHYGYTF.

This clonotype has just a few counts. This sequence joins TRBV10-3 and TRBJ1-1; 8 nucleotides align to TRBD1. The CDR3 is 14 residues long. Germline lookup yields CDR1 ENHRY and CDR2 SYGVKD. J was trimmed by 10 bases and V by 3 bases; bases with no gene match: 10. The CDR3 DNA follows: TGTGCCATCAGTGATAGGACAGGGACACTGACAGCTTTCTTT. Encoded protein: CAISDRTGTLTAFF.

This clonotype was detected only a few times. This chain links TRBV18 with TRBJ2-5, with D perhaps TRBD2 (5 bases). The CDR3 is 13 amino acids. Trimming cost V 3 bases and J 5 bases, with 10 bases left between them. CDR1 is KGHSH and CDR2 is LQKENI in the germline V gene. CDR3 bases: TGTGCCAGCTCACCGGGCGGGTTTGAGACCCAGTACTTC. Translating it yields CASSPGGFETQYF. Full variable domain (outside the CDR3, taken from reference TRBV18 and TRBJ2-5): NAGVMQNPRHLVRRRGQEARLRCSPMKGHSHVYWYRQLPEEGLKFMVYLQKENIIDESGMPKERFSAEFPKEGPSILRIQQVVRGDSAAYFCASSPGGFETQYFGPGTRLLVL.

This clonotype was observed a few times. The chain joins TRBV5-5 to TRBJ1-1, with no clear D. Germline CDR1 is SGHKS and CDR2 is YYEKEE (reference sequence). The ends were cut back, 5 bases at V and 0 bases at J, with 14 bases in the middle. CDR3 length: 15 residues. This CDR3 reads CASRPSGLMNTEAFF. Here the CDR3 DNA reads TGTGCCAGCAGGCCCTCTGGACTCATGAACACTGAAGCTTTCTTT.

The genes are TRBV21-1 and TRBJ1-2; the table's D gene call, TRBD1, was not cross checked with the DNA. TRBV21-1 is flagged as a pseudogene. CDR3 size: 16 residues. As DNA, the CDR3 is TGTGCCAGCAGCAAAGAAAAGCTACAGGAATTGGATGGCTACACCTTC. This translates into CASSKEKLQELDGYTF.

There are a few counts of this clonotype. The gene calls are TRBV4-3 and TRBJ1-1, with no clear D. Per the germline V gene, CDR1 is LGHNA and CDR2 is YSLEER. V was cut by 1 base and J by 11 bases, with 20 bases left in between. This CDR3 has 15 residues. The CDR3 region is CASSQGALTVGGAFF. The CDR3 nucleotides are TGCGCCAGCAGCCAAGGGGCCCTAACCGTCGGTGGGGCTTTCTTT.

This clonotype was seen many times. J is TRBJ2-5 and V is TRBV4-1; 12 nucleotides line up with TRBD2. V dropped 1 base and J dropped 1; count of bases not matched to a gene: 10. CDR1 is MGHRA and CDR2 is YSYEKL in the germline V gene. The CDR3 has 19 residues. The CDR3 region has the DNA TGCGCCAGCAGCCAAGTTTATCTAGCGGGGGGGCCTTCCCAAGAGACCCAGTACTTC. Protein product: CASSQVYLAGGPSQETQYF.

The rearrangement links TRBV7-2 to TRBJ1-6; D call uncertain. Trimming removed 7 bases at V and 0 bases at J, with 7 bases between. Germline CDR1 reads SGHTA; CDR2 reads FQGNSA. This CDR3 region has 14 residues. The CDR3 bases are TGTGCCAGCACCCCGGGCTCCTATAATTCACCCCTCCACTTT. Amino acid sequence: CASTPGSYNSPLHF.

This clonotype was observed many times. J is TRBJ2-2 and V is TRBV7-9; TRBD2 might be the D (5 bases). This CDR3 is 16 amino acids long. Trimming took 2 bases from V and 6 from J, leaving 16 bases between them. Germline V gene lookup returns CDR1 SEHNR and CDR2 FQNEAQ (reference sequence). DNA of the CDR3: TGTGCCAGCAGCTTATTTGGCCTAAGAGGGTCCGGGGAGCTGTTTTTT. It encodes CASSLFGLRGSGELFF.

The V gene is TRBV4-2, the J gene TRBJ1-5; TRBD1 might be the D (5 bases). Germline values: CDR1 LGHNA, CDR2 YNFKEQ. The CDR3 has 19 residues. Trimming shortened V by 1 base and J by 1 base, and 20 bases separated the two germline ends. The DNA of the CDR3 is TGTGCCAGCAGCCAAGCACATGGGGACTCCCTTCAAAGCAATCAGCCCCAGCATTTT. It encodes CASSQAHGDSLQSNQPQHF.

The chain employs TRBV4-3 and TRBJ1-4, with D tentatively TRBD1 (5 bases). CDR1 and CDR2 from the germline V gene are LGHNA and YSLEER. The CDR3 runs 15 residues. The V gene lost 0 bases and the J gene lost 8 bases, with 13 bases spanning the gap. For the CDR3, the DNA is TGCGCCAGCAGCCAAGATAGGGGATTTGGGGAAAAACTGTTTTTT. Residues: CASSQDRGFGEKLFF.